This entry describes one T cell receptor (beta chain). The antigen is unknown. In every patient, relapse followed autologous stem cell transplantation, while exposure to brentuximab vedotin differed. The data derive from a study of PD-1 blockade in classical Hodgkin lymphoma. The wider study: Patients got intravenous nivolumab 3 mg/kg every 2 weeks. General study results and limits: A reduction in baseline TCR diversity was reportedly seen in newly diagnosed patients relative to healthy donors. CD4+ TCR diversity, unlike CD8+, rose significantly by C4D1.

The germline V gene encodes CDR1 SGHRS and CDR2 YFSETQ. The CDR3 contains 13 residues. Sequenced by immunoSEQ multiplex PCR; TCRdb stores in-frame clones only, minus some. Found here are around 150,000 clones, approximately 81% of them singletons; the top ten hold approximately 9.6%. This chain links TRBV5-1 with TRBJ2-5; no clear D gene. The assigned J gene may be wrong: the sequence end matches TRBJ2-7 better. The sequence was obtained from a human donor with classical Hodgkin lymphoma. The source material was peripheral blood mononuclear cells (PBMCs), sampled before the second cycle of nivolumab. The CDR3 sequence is CASSFDGSYEQYF. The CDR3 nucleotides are TGCGCCAGCAGCTTTGACGGATCCTACGAGCAGTACTTC.